This is a list of T cell receptor beta chains from one sample in a study of T-cell reconstitution after alpha-beta-depleted transplantation in children. TCRdb reprocessed the PCR reads with MiXCR, giving one entry per CDR3 protein. The table shows some 390,000 distinct CDR3 sequences, with about 20% occurring only once. The sequencing here drew on PBMCs from the stem cell graft donor, taken from the stem cell graft. The receptors here all came from a human donor who donated a stem cell graft to a child with acute myeloid leukemia. The CDR3 runs from the conserved cysteine through the conserved F or W.

j_call: TRBJ2-7
v_call: TRBV2
cdr3_aa: CASIGTSSYEQYF

j_call: TRBJ2-5
v_call: TRBV4-1
cdr3_aa: CASTPGEAGQETQYF

j_call: TRBJ2-7
v_call: TRBV12-3/TRBV12-4
cdr3_aa: CASSFLAGRSYEQYF

j_call: TRBJ2-1
v_call: TRBV6-2/TRBV6-3
cdr3_aa: CASSLTEGEGAAEQFF

j_call: TRBJ2-1
v_call: TRBV10-3
cdr3_aa: CAASNGNEQFF

j_call: TRBJ1-6
v_call: TRBV12-3/TRBV12-4
cdr3_aa: CASSLEDRASPLHF

j_call: TRBJ2-3
v_call: TRBV12-3/TRBV12-4
cdr3_aa: CASSLAGTVGQYF

j_call: TRBJ2-2
v_call: TRBV15
cdr3_aa: CATSGAYKNTGELFF

j_call: TRBJ2-4
v_call: TRBV20-1
cdr3_aa: CSARDTGGANKNIQYF

j_call: TRBJ2-3
v_call: TRBV5-1
cdr3_aa: CASSLGTGGLVDTQYF

j_call: TRBJ1-1
v_call: TRBV5-1
cdr3_aa: CASSDSHTEAFF

j_call: TRBJ1-2
v_call: TRBV5-1
cdr3_aa: CASSPGDREGYGYTF

j_call: TRBJ1-4
v_call: TRBV7-6
cdr3_aa: CASSTRTGEEEKLFF

j_call: TRBJ2-2
v_call: TRBV13
cdr3_aa: CASGLGPQGRMAIGTGELFF

j_call: TRBJ2-7
v_call: TRBV20-1
cdr3_aa: CSAYWTQTYEQYF

j_call: TRBJ2-7
v_call: TRBV29-1
cdr3_aa: CSVHFRASRGEQYF

j_call: TRBJ2-3
v_call: TRBV12-3/TRBV12-4
cdr3_aa: CASSSQREVIADTQYF

j_call: TRBJ2-7
v_call: TRBV13
cdr3_aa: CASSLRGREYEQYF

j_call: TRBJ2-4
v_call: TRBV28
cdr3_aa: CASSLSAGGKNIQYF

j_call: TRBJ2-7
v_call: TRBV28
cdr3_aa: CASHLAGKSYEQYF

j_call: TRBJ2-7
v_call: TRBV20-1
cdr3_aa: CSASPGHLPSYEQYF

j_call: TRBJ2-1
v_call: TRBV7-9
cdr3_aa: CASRPRNNEQFF

j_call: TRBJ1-4
v_call: TRBV20-1
cdr3_aa: CSARDLGGPNEKLFF

j_call: TRBJ2-1
v_call: TRBV9
cdr3_aa: CASSEGSTLYNEQFF

j_call: TRBJ2-3
v_call: TRBV4-3
cdr3_aa: CASSQEQRETDTQYF

j_call: TRBJ2-7
v_call: TRBV5-1
cdr3_aa: CASSPPSTGYSYEQYF

j_call: TRBJ1-5
v_call: TRBV12-3/TRBV12-4
cdr3_aa: CASSSTGHPNQPQHF

j_call: TRBJ2-1
v_call: TRBV7-2
cdr3_aa: CASSLEWEQFF

j_call: TRBJ2-7
v_call: TRBV11-2
cdr3_aa: CASTNQQGGSYEQYF

j_call: TRBJ2-1
v_call: TRBV20-1
cdr3_aa: CSGSLYNEQFF

j_call: TRBJ2-3
v_call: TRBV13
cdr3_aa: CASSSVTSGRFYTQYF

j_call: TRBJ2-7
v_call: TRBV2
cdr3_aa: CASSFGYDEQYF

j_call: TRBJ2-7
v_call: TRBV4-1
cdr3_aa: CASSRALAGVSYEQYF

j_call: TRBJ2-3
v_call: TRBV27
cdr3_aa: CASSFIAGGSTDTQYF